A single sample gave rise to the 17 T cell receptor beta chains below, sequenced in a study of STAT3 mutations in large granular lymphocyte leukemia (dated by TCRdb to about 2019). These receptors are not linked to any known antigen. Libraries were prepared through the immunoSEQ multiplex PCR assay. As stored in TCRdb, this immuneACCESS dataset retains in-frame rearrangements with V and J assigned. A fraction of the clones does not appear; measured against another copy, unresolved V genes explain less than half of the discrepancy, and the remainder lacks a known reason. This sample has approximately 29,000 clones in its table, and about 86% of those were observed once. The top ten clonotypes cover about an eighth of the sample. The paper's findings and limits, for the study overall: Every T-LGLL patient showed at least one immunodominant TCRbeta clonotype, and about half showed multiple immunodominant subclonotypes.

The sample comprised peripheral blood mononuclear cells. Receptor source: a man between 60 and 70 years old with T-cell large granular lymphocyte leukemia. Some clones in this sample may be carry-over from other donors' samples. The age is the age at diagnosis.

The CDR3 is CASSFPNWNGQETQYF. As DNA, the CDR3 is TGTGCCAGCAGTTTTCCAAATTGGAACGGCCAAGAGACCCAGTACTTC. The chain uses TRBV28 and TRBJ2-5; D uncertain. Germline V gene lookup returns CDR1 MDHEN and CDR2 SYDVKM. The V and J ends lost 3 bases and 1 base respectively, with 15 bases between them. The length of the CDR3 is 16 residues.

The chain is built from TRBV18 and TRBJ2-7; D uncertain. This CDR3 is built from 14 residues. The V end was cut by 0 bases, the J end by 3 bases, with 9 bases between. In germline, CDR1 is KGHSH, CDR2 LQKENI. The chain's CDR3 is CASSPPGLDYEQYF. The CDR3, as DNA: TGTGCCAGCTCACCACCCGGGCTAGACTACGAGCAGTACTTC.

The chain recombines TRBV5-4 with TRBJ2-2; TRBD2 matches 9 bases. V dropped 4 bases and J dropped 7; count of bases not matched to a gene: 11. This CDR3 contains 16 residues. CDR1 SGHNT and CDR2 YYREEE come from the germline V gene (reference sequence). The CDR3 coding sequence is TGTGCCAGCAGCGGTAGAGCTGGGACTAGCAGCGGGGAGCTGTTTTTT. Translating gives CASSGRAGTSSGELFF.

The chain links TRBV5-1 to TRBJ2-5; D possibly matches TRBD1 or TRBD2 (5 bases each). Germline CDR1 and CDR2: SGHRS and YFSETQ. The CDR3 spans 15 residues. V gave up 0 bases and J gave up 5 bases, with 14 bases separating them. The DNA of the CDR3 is TGCGCCAGCAGCTTGGCCGAGGGGCCGACGGAGACCCAGTACTTC. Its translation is CASSLAEGPTETQYF. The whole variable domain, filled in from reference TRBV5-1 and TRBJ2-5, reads KAGVTQTPRYLIKTRGQQVTLSCSPISGHRSVSWYQQTPGQGLQFLFEYFSETQRNKGNFPGRFSGRQFSNSRSEMNVSTLELGDSALYLCASSLAEGPTETQYFGPGTRLLVL.

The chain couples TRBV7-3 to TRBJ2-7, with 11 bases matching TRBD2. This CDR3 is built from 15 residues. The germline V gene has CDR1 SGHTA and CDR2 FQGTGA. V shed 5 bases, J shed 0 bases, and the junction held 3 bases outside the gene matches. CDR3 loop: CASSPTSGSSYEQYF. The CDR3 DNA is TGTGCCAGCAGCCCCACTAGCGGGAGCTCCTACGAGCAGTACTTC.

As DNA, the CDR3 is TGTGCCAGCTCACCTGGCAGACCCTCCTACGAGCAGTACTTC. Translating gives CASSPGRPSYEQYF. The rearrangement uses TRBV18 and TRBJ2-7, with unresolved D. Germline CDR1 is KGHSH and CDR2 is LQKENI. The V gene lost 3 bases and the J gene lost 0 bases, with 9 bases spanning the gap. The CDR3 spans 14 residues.

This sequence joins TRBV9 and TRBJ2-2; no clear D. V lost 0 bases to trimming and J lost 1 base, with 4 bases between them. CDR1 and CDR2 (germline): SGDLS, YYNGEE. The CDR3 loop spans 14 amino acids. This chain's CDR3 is CASSVAGNTGELFF. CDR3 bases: TGTGCCAGCAGCGTAGCGGGGAACACCGGGGAGCTGTTTTTT.

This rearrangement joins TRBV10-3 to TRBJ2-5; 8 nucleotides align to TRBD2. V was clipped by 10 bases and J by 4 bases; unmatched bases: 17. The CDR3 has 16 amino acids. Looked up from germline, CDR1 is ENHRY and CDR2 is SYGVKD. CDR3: CATRFPGGGGAETQYF. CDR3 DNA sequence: TGTGCCACCCGTTTCCCGGGGGGGGGCGGCGCAGAGACCCAGTACTTC.

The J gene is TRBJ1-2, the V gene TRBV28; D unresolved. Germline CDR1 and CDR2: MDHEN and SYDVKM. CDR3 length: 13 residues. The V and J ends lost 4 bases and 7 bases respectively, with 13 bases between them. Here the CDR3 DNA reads TGTGCCAGCAGTTCCCATACACCCGGTGGCTACACCTTC. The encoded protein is CASSSHTPGGYTF.

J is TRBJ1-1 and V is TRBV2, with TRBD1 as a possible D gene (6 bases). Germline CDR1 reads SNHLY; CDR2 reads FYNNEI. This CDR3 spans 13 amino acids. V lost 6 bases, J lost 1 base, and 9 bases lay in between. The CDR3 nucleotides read TGTGCCAGCAGATCACAGGGGAACACTGAAGCTTTCTTT. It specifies CASRSQGNTEAFF.

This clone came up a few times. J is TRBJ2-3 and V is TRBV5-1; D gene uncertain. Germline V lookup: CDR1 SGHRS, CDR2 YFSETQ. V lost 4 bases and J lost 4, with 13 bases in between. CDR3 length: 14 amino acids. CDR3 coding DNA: TGCGCCAGCAGCCAGTCTCAGCAGGCAGATACGCAGTATTTT. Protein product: CASSQSQQADTQYF.

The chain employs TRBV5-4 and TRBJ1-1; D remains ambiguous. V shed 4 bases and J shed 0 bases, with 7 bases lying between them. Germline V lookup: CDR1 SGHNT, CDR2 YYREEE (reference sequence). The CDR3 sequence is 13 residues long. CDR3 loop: CASSRTVNTEAFF. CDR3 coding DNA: TGTGCCAGCAGCCGGACGGTGAACACTGAAGCTTTCTTT.

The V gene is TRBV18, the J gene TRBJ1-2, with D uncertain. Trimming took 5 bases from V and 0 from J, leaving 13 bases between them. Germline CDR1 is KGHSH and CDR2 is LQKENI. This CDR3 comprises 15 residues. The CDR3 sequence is CASSSRAETNYGYTF. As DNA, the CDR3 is TGTGCCAGCTCATCACGGGCGGAAACTAACTATGGCTACACCTTC.

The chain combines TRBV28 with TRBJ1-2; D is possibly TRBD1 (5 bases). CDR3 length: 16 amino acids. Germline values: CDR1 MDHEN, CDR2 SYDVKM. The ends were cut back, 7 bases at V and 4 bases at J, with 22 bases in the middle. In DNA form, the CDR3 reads TGTGCCAGCACCCCCCGGTCGGGGGTCCTCGGCTATGGCTACACCTTC. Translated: CASTPRSGVLGYGYTF.

CDR3 DNA sequence: TGTGCCAGCAGCAAAGTTGGAGGTACCTACGAGCAGTACTTC. This translates into CASSKVGGTYEQYF. The chain carries TRBV21-1 and TRBJ2-7; the D call TRBD2 from the table was never checked on the DNA. TRBV21-1 is reported as a pseudogene. The CDR3 runs to 14 residues.

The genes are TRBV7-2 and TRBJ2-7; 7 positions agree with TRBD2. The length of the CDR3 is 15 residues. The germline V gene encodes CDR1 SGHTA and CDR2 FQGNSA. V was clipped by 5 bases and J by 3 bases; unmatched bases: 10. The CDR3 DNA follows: TGTGCCAGCAGCCCCCCGGGCGGGAGCTTCTACGAGCAGTACTTC. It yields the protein CASSPPGGSFYEQYF. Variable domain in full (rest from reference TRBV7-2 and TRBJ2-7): GAGVSQSPSNKVTEKGKDVELRCDPISGHTALYWYRQSLGQGLEFLIYFQGNSAPDKSGLPSDRFSAERTGGSVSTLTIQRTQQEDSAVYLCASSPPGGSFYEQYFGPGTRLTVT.

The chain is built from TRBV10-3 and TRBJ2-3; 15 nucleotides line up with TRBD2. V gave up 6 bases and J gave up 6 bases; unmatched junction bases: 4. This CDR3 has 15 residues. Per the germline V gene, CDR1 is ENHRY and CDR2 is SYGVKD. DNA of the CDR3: TGTGCCATCAGACGGACTAGCGGGAGGGCGGATACGCAGTATTTT. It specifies CAIRRTSGRADTQYF.